The source of this TCR beta chain is a study of brain T cells in children with intractable seizures. Clones were sequenced by immunoSEQ multiplex PCR, and TCRdb holds only the in-frame ones, with some missing. The repertoire has under 150,000 clones, roughly 94% of them found once; the top ten carry 3.8%. Remarks on this clone: Its specificity is not known.

Regarding the study as a whole: Absence of clones before surgery may stem from lower sequencing depth.

The sequenced cases were selected for having the highest brain T cell transcript signatures. Pre-surgery treatment included at least one anti-epileptic drug. The sample was peripheral blood, taken at surgery. This clonotype was obtained from a boy under three years old with hemimegalencephaly and intractable seizures.

DNA for the CDR3: TGCAGTGCCCTATTGGGGGATGGCTACACCTTC. It specifies CSALLGDGYTF. The genes are TRBV20-1 and TRBJ1-2; weak D call: TRBD1 (5 bases). Trimming took 6 bases from V and 6 from J, leaving 11 bases between them. The CDR3 extends over 11 amino acids. Germline V CDR1 and CDR2: DFQATT, SNEGSKA (reference sequence).